This TCR beta chain was found in a study of blood T cells in healthy people across ages. PCR was performed a second time for 7 to 11 cycles using a sample-barcoded 5' primer and a J-beta primer mix. TCRdb analysed the 5' RACE reads with MiXCR anew, one entry per CDR3 protein. The sample includes approximately 800,000 distinct CDR3 sequences, 55% to 75% of them seen just once. Concerning this clonotype: Its matching antigen is unknown.

Study-wide findings and caveats: TCR beta diversity tracked closely with naive T cell percentage.

The CDR3 extends over 10 amino acids. Germline-derived CDR1 and CDR2 are DFQATT and SNEGSKA (reference sequence). V gave up 6 bases and J gave up 6 bases, with 7 bases separating them. The rearrangement uses TRBV20-1 and TRBJ2-3; D is uncertain. This sequence was found in a young man in good health. Sequences were obtained from blood. The CDR3 reads CSAGHDTQYF. CDR3 coding DNA: TGCAGTGCGGGTCATGATACGCAGTATTTT.